What follows describes a single T cell receptor (beta chain). The data were obtained in a study of ipilimumab plus nivolumab after autologous stem cell transplantation. Per the germline V gene, CDR1 is LGHNA and CDR2 is YNFKEQ. The CDR3 spans 12 residues. V was clipped by 5 bases and J by 5 bases, with 7 bases between them. Checkpoint therapy with ipilimumab 1 mg/kg began 14 to 28 days after transplant. Sequencing used immunoSEQ multiplex PCR; TCRdb keeps in-frame clones, though not all of them. Here the sample spans tens of thousands of clones, around 92% being singletons. This clonotype was sampled from a male donor with multiple myeloma. Sequences were derived from PBMCs, sampled in a trial of ipilimumab plus nivolumab as post-transplant consolidation. This chain uses TRBV4-2 with TRBJ1-5, with D perhaps TRBD1 (5 bases). CDR3 DNA: TGTGCCAGCAGCGAAGGGGATCAGCCCCAGCATTTT. This encodes CASSEGDQPQHF.